This TCR beta chain was sequenced during a study of cytomegalovirus exposure and HLA in healthy donors. The study, taken as a whole, reports: CMV antigen specificity was confirmed in vitro for a few CMV-associated chains. HLA-A and HLA-B allele assignments for most subjects were reportedly predicted accurately using TCR beta sequences. The authors enumerated 180 or so TCR beta chains as linked to cytomegalovirus. The authors considered a cluster of highly shared sequence variants likely to be a sequencing artifact.

Regarding this clone: Its matching antigen is unknown.

This PCR relied on a set of 60 Vbeta primers and 13 Jbeta primers. The protocol was immunoSEQ multiplex PCR, while the TCRdb copy is restricted to in-frame clones and leaves out a portion. This sample carries 100,000 to 150,000 clones, approximately 80% of them seen once, and the ten largest clones take roughly 13%. The TCR comes from a woman aged 40-49 years in good health and CMV-seropositive. The source material was PBMCs.

CDR3 nucleotides: TGTGCCATCGGCCGGACAGATTACGAGCAGTACTTC. Residues: CAIGRTDYEQYF. V is TRBV10-3 and J is TRBJ2-7, with D perhaps matching TRBD1 (6 bases). Germline CDR1 is ENHRY and CDR2 is SYGVKD. The CDR3 runs 12 residues. The V gene lost 8 bases and the J gene lost 4 bases, with 12 bases spanning the gap.